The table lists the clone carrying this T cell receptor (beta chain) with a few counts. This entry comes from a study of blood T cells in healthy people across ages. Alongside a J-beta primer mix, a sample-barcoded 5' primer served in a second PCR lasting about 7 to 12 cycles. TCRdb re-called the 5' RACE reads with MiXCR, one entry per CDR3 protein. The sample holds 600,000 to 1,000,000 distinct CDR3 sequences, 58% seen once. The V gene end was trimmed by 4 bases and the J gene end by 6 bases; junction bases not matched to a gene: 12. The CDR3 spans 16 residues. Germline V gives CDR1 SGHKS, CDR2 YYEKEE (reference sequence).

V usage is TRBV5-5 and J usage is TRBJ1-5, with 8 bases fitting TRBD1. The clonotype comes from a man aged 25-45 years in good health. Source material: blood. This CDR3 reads CASSPLTGAAIQPQHF. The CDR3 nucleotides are TGTGCCAGCAGCCCCTTGACAGGGGCGGCAATTCAGCCCCAGCATTTT.